This is a list of T cell receptor beta chains from one sample in a study of spatial heterogeneity in lung cancer. TCRdb reprocessed the 5' RACE reads with MiXCR, giving one entry per CDR3 protein. Among roughly 48,000 distinct CDR3 sequences listed, approximately 5% were seen once. Sample: PBMCs, taken at surgery. These receptors were taken from a male donor with early-stage non-small cell lung cancer. Both conserved end residues are part of each CDR3. Fields, in order: D gene, J gene, V gene, clone size, CDR3 protein, CDR3 DNA. A D gene is named only where the DNA matches it firmly. Size values are once, few and many counts, or a class for expanded clones, and some rows have none.

TRBD1	TRBJ1-5	TRBV20-1	many	CSASPGTGFDQPQHF	TGCAGTGCTAGCCCCGGGACAGGGTTTGATCAGCCCCAGCATTTT
.	TRBJ2-6	TRBV5-5	few	CASSLGTTGANVLTF	TGTGCCAGCAGCTTAGGGACGACTGGGGCCAACGTCCTGACTTTC
.	TRBJ2-5	TRBV5-1	many	CASSLIGNQETQYF	TGCGCCAGCAGCTTGATCGGGAACCAAGAGACCCAGTACTTC
.	TRBJ2-7	TRBV20-1	many	CSARRGGSYEQYF	TGCAGTGCCCGGAGGGGGGGGTCCTACGAGCAGTACTTC
.	TRBJ2-5	TRBV5-1	.	CASSPRATQETQYF	TGCGCCAGCAGTCCTCGGGCGACCCAAGAGACCCAGTACTTC
.	TRBJ2-1	TRBV23-1	many	CASSQTRGFNEQFF	TGCGCCAGCAGTCAAACGAGAGGGTTTAATGAGCAGTTCTTC
.	TRBJ2-7	TRBV7-2	many	CASSPTVYEQYF	TGTGCCAGCAGCCCAACCGTCTACGAGCAGTACTTC
.	TRBJ2-7	TRBV5-6	many	CASSLAGYSYEQYF	TGTGCCAGCAGCTTGGCCGGGTACTCCTACGAGCAGTACTTC
.	TRBJ2-3	TRBV28	.	CASQESASSTDTQYF	TGTGCCAGCCAGGAGTCGGCGTCGAGCACAGATACGCAGTATTTT
TRBD2	TRBJ2-3	TRBV11-2	many	CASSLTGLAGGEDF	TGTGCCAGCAGCTTAACTGGACTAGCGGGAGGGGAGGATTTT
TRBD1	TRBJ2-7	TRBV5-1	many	CASSFSTGTGTEQYF	TGCGCCAGCAGCTTTTCCACCGGGACAGGGACCGAGCAGTACTTC
.	TRBJ2-3	TRBV5-5	few	CASSTTASTDTQYF	TGTGCCAGCAGCACGACAGCTAGCACAGATACGCAGTATTTT
TRBD2	TRBJ2-5	TRBV28	many	CASSPLAGGRETQYF	TGTGCCAGCAGTCCACTAGCGGGAGGAAGAGAGACCCAGTACTTC
.	TRBJ1-1	TRBV4-3	.	CASSQELFYVTEAFF	TGCGCCAGCAGCCAAGAGCTATTTTATGTGACTGAAGCTTTCTTT
TRBD2	TRBJ2-7	TRBV12-5	few	CASGSTSGSYEQYF	TGTGCTAGTGGTTCGACTAGCGGGAGCTACGAGCAGTACTTC
TRBD2	TRBJ2-1	TRBV12-3/TRBV12-4	many	CASSLALGLAGLDREQFF	TGTGCCAGCAGTTTAGCGCTAGGACTAGCGGGGCTAGACCGAGAGCAGTTCTTC
.	TRBJ2-3	TRBV5-1	many	CASSTGGLADTQYF	TGCGCCAGCAGCACCGGAGGATTAGCAGATACGCAGTATTTT
.	TRBJ2-2	TRBV6-6	many	CASRSPGELFF	TGTGCCAGCCGTTCCCCCGGGGAGCTGTTTTTT
TRBD1	TRBJ1-3	TRBV12-3/TRBV12-4	many	CASRPPPDRGENTIYF	TGTGCCAGCAGACCCCCTCCCGACAGGGGTGAAAACACCATATATTTT
.	TRBJ2-3	TRBV20-1	few	CSGDTEDTQYF	TGCAGTGGTGATACGGAGGATACGCAGTATTTT
.	TRBJ2-1	TRBV12-3/TRBV12-4	many	CASSLGTWRNEQFF	TGTGCCAGCAGTTTAGGGACATGGCGGAATGAGCAGTTCTTC
TRBD2	TRBJ2-7	TRBV20-1	few	CSVPGLAGGGSYEQYF	TGCAGTGTCCCGGGACTAGCGGGAGGGGGCTCCTACGAGCAGTACTTC
TRBD1	TRBJ2-7	TRBV5-5	many	CASSVDRAHYYEQYF	TGTGCCAGCAGCGTTGACAGGGCCCATTACTACGAGCAGTACTTC
TRBD2	TRBJ2-7	TRBV28	.	CASSSGTSGRPYEQYF	TGTGCCAGCAGTTCCGGGACTAGCGGGAGACCGTACGAGCAGTACTTC
.	TRBJ2-1	TRBV5-4	.	CASSFTRGTEQFF	TGTGCCAGCAGCTTCACTAGAGGTACTGAGCAGTTCTTC
TRBD1	TRBJ1-6	TRBV30	.	CAWQGVDYNSPLHF	TGTGCCTGGCAGGGGGTCGACTATAATTCACCCCTCCACTTT
TRBD2	TRBJ2-5	TRBV5-1	many	CASSQGTSGRSETQYF	TGCGCCAGCAGCCAAGGGACTAGCGGGAGGTCGGAGACCCAGTACTTC
TRBD1	TRBJ2-3	TRBV13	many	CASSYSTGGDTQYF	TGTGCCAGCAGCTACTCCACAGGGGGAGATACGCAGTATTTT
.	TRBJ2-3	TRBV20-1	many	CSANRLGDTQYF	TGCAGTGCTAATAGACTAGGGGATACGCAGTATTTT
.	TRBJ2-2	TRBV5-4	many	CASSLVPNTGELFF	TGTGCCAGCAGCTTGGTACCGAACACCGGGGAGCTGTTTTTT
.	TRBJ1-2	TRBV6-2/TRBV6-3	many	CASSYPRAGDGYTF	TGTGCCAGCAGTTATCCCCGGGCCGGGGATGGCTACACCTTC
TRBD2	TRBJ2-1	TRBV5-1	many	CASSPRTSDHEQFF	TGCGCCAGCAGCCCCAGGACTAGCGACCATGAGCAGTTCTTC
TRBD1	TRBJ1-1	TRBV7-9	medium-sized	CASRGTATEAFF	TGTGCCAGCAGAGGGACAGCCACTGAAGCTTTCTTT
.	TRBJ2-2	TRBV4-1	many	CASSLRIETGELFF	TGCGCCAGCAGCCTTCGGATCGAAACCGGGGAGCTGTTTTTT
.	TRBJ2-1	TRBV28	many	CASLYQNEQFF	TGTGCCAGCCTATATCAGAATGAGCAGTTCTTC
TRBD2	TRBJ2-1	TRBV11-2	many	CASSFKGLVGNEQFF	TGTGCCAGCAGTTTCAAGGGACTAGTCGGCAATGAGCAGTTCTTC
TRBD1	TRBJ1-1	TRBV20-1	many	CSATQGANTEAFF	TGCAGTGCAACTCAGGGGGCCAACACTGAAGCTTTCTTT
.	TRBJ2-6	TRBV30	many	CAWSLGDRSGANVLTF	TGTGCCTGGAGTCTGGGGGATCGTTCTGGGGCCAACGTCCTGACTTTC
.	TRBJ2-3	TRBV7-2	many	CASSLRWGDTQYF	TGTGCCAGCAGCTTGAGGTGGGGAGATACGCAGTATTTT
.	TRBJ1-1	TRBV5-1	many	CASSGEGNTEAFF	TGCGCCAGCAGCGGAGAGGGTAACACTGAAGCTTTCTTT
.	TRBJ2-2	TRBV15	many	CATSRDRSGELFF	TGTGCCACCAGCAGAGATCGGTCCGGGGAGCTGTTTTTT
TRBD1	TRBJ2-7	TRBV9	many	CASSFHRDSPNSYEQYF	TGTGCCAGCAGCTTTCACCGGGACAGCCCTAACTCCTACGAGCAGTACTTC
TRBD1	TRBJ2-3	TRBV7-9	few	CASSLTGWDTQYF	TGTGCCAGCAGCTTGACAGGGTGGGATACGCAGTATTTT
.	TRBJ2-7	TRBV2	many	CASSEWGGQGYEQYF	TGTGCCAGCAGTGAATGGGGCGGCCAGGGTTACGAGCAGTACTTC
.	TRBJ1-1	TRBV7-9	.	CASSRGRDEAFF	TGTGCCAGCAGCCGTGGGAGGGATGAAGCTTTCTTT
TRBD2	TRBJ2-2	TRBV9	many	CASSVTVTGTSGSGELFF	TGTGCCAGCAGCGTAACGGTTACCGGGACTAGCGGGTCCGGGGAGCTGTTTTTT
.	TRBJ1-5	TRBV5-5	many	CASRWDSNQPQHF	TGTGCCAGCAGGTGGGATAGCAATCAGCCCCAGCATTTT
TRBD1	TRBJ1-5	TRBV12-3/TRBV12-4	.	CASRVTGGRQPQHF	TGTGCCAGCAGAGTAACAGGGGGTAGGCAGCCCCAGCATTTT